This entry concerns a single T cell receptor beta chain. The antigen is not known. The data were taken from a study of T cell responses to AZD1222 COVID-19 vaccine. Regarding the study as a whole: Possibly, clonal diversity was underestimated; donors were largely white British and included more females. With dominance at 160-218 and 743-854, vaccine-associated CD4 TCRs spanned spike.

The repertoire was sequenced with immunoSEQ multiplex PCR; TCRdb's copy has only in-frame clones and lacks some. The sample records roughly 130,000 clones, roughly 89% being singletons. V lost 0 bases, J lost 2 bases, and 11 bases lay in between. This CDR3 is 16 amino acids long. Germline-derived CDR1 and CDR2 are SGHRS and YFSETQ. The chain recombines TRBV5-1 with TRBJ1-4; D gene uncertain. The source of this sequence is an adult who received the AZD1222 COVID-19 vaccine. Sequencing used peripheral blood, obtained 28 days after the second AZD1222 dose. The CDR3 is CASSLAAPGTNEKLFF. Written as DNA, the CDR3 is TGCGCCAGCAGCTTGGCAGCCCCCGGTACTAATGAAAAACTGTTTTTT.